The 2 T cell receptor beta chains below all came from one sample that was sequenced in a study of T cell changes during pregnancy in multiple sclerosis. Produced via immunoSEQ multiplex PCR; TCRdb's table is partial and in-frame only. This table holds tens of thousands of clones, approximately 91% found once. The source material was PBMCs (not recorded whether the cells were cultured). These receptors were collected from a female donor with multiple sclerosis, enrolled in a pregnancy study.

V is TRBV11-2 and J is TRBJ1-2; the match to TRBD1 covers 7 bases. V was clipped by 5 bases and J by 4 bases; unmatched bases: 13. Germline CDR1 reads SGHAT; CDR2 reads FQNNGV. This CDR3 comprises 16 residues. The CDR3 loop reads CASSVTGTANSYGYTF. The CDR3 DNA is TGTGCCAGCAGCGTTACCGGGACAGCTAACTCCTATGGCTACACCTTC.

The CDR3, as DNA: TGTGCCAGCAAGATCGGGACTAGCGGGAACAATGAGCAGTTCTTC. It yields the protein CASKIGTSGNNEQFF. J is TRBJ2-1 and V is TRBV27; the match to TRBD2 covers 13 bases. The CDR3 loop spans 15 amino acids. V shed 7 bases and J 5 bases; nucleotides not matched to a gene: 5. Germline V CDR1 and CDR2: MNHEY, SMNVEV (reference sequence).